The rows below give T cell receptor beta chains drawn from one sample of a study of T cells expressing NK-cell markers. TCRdb reprocessed the 5' RACE reads and keeps a single row for each CDR3 protein, giving no DNA. This table lists over 250,000 distinct CDR3 sequences. Source material: blood T cells: a sorted CD56 or NKG2C T cell subset, CD4+ or CD8+ T cells, or bulk PBMC T cells (not recorded which). The receptors were gathered from a woman aged 18 to 75 in good health. Each CDR3 is given with its conserved first and last residue. Fields, in order: V gene, J gene, CDR3 protein.

>TRBV29-1|TRBJ1-1
CSVEAQGNTEAFF
>TRBV7-9|TRBJ1-1
CASRGESKNTEAFF
>TRBV13|TRBJ2-3
CASSYRGPSTDTQYF
>TRBV20-1|TRBJ1-1
CSAGRRNTEAFF
>TRBV7-9|TRBJ2-2
CASSFSGHRPNTGELFF
>TRBV7-8|TRBJ2-5
CASSSVGETQYF
>TRBV20-1|TRBJ2-7
CSVTPGHTDEQYF
>TRBV11-2|TRBJ2-1
CASSHSGHLDNEQFF
>TRBV29-1|TRBJ2-1
CSASGWLGDEQFF
>TRBV29-1|TRBJ2-5
CSVPGLGAGETQYF
>TRBV23-1|TRBJ2-1
CASSQEDRLAGGSEQFF
>TRBV10-3|TRBJ1-1
CAIRRDGGNTEAFF
>TRBV20-1|TRBJ1-1
CSARDHSGVGAFF
>TRBV12-3/TRBV12-4|TRBJ2-7
CASSSDPAYEQYF
>TRBV6-2/TRBV6-3|TRBJ2-1
CASSYGPVGGFF
>TRBV3-1|TRBJ1-1
CASGSWGNTEAFF
>TRBV20-1|TRBJ2-3
CSASGTGTADTQYF